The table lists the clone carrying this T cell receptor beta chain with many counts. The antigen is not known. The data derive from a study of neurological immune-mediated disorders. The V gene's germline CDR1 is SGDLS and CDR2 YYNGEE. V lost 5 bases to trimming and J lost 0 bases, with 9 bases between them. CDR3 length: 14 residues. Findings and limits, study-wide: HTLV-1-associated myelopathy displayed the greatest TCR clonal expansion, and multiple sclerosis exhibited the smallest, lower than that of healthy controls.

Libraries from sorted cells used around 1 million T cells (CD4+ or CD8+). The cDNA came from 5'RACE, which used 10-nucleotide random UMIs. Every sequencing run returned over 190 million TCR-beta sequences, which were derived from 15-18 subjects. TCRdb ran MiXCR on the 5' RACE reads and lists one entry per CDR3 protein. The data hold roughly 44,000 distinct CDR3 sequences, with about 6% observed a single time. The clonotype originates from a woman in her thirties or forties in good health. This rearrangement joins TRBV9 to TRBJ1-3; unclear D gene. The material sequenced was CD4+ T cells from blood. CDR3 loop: CASRRAFSGNTIYF. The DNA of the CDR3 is TGTGCCAGCAGGAGGGCCTTCTCTGGAAACACCATATATTTT.